The 31 T cell receptor beta chains reported below all come from one sample, sequenced in a study of early stage breast cancer tumors. Profiled with immunoSEQ multiplex PCR; TCRdb holds only in-frame clones, not every one. This sample yields 9,000 to 10,000 clones, of which 64% are seen a single time; approximately 12% belongs to the top ten. The specimen sequenced was breast tumor tissue. The source is a person aged 55 to 69 with breast cancer.

The chain carries TRBV7-2 and TRBJ2-5, with 9 bases identical to TRBD2. V lost 0 bases, J lost 4 bases, and 3 bases stayed unmatched. The CDR3 loop spans 15 amino acids. Germline assignment: CDR1 SGHTA and CDR2 FQGNSA. For the CDR3, the DNA is TGTGCCAGCAGCTTAGCTAGCGGGAGATCAGAGACCCAGTACTTC. It specifies CASSLASGRSETQYF.

This clone was seen only a few times. The rearrangement joins TRBV9 to TRBJ1-2, with 7 nucleotides matching TRBD1. The trim removed 4 bases at V and 8 bases at J, leaving 11 bases unmatched. CDR1 and CDR2 (germline): SGDLS, YYNGEE. This CDR3 spans 14 amino acids. The CDR3 reads CASSPGGGRGGYTF. CDR3 coding DNA: TGTGCCAGCAGCCCAGGGGGGGGGCGCGGGGGCTACACCTTC.

The V gene is TRBV28, the J gene TRBJ1-4; possibly TRBD1 for D (6 bases). Germline CDR1 MDHEN, CDR2 SYDVKM. V lost 9 bases and J 2 bases, leaving 19 bases between the germline ends. The CDR3 loop spans 16 amino acids. The CDR3 region has the DNA TGTGCCAGTGAATCCCCCAGGGGTCCCACTAATGAAAAACTGTTTTTT. Its translation is CASESPRGPTNEKLFF.

The chain is built from TRBV7-9 and TRBJ2-1; no firm D call. This CDR3 contains 13 residues. Trimming took off 5 bases at V and 7 bases at J, with 12 bases between the two ends. CDR1 is SEHNR, CDR2 FQNEAQ, per germline (reference sequence). The CDR3 here is CASSPPTWNEQFF. The CDR3 DNA reads TGTGCCAGCAGCCCGCCGACCTGGAATGAGCAGTTCTTC.

In this sample, this clone turned up once. The chain carries TRBV4-1 and TRBJ2-7; D remains unclear. The V end lost 5 bases, the J end lost 6 bases, and 26 bases lay between the germline ends. This CDR3 is built from 17 residues. Per the germline V gene, CDR1 is MGHRA and CDR2 is YSYEKL. CDR3 residues: CASSAVDMGFSWGEQYF. CDR3 DNA: TGCGCCAGCAGCGCGGTAGACATGGGTTTTAGTTGGGGCGAGCAGTACTTC.

This clone was recorded a few times. The chain has TRBV5-5 and TRBJ2-1; possibly TRBD1 for D (7 bases). Germline V gene lookup returns CDR1 SGHKS and CDR2 YYEKEE (reference sequence). V lost 0 bases to trimming and J lost 5 bases, with 9 bases between them. This CDR3 has 14 residues. This CDR3 is CASSLARGDNEQFF. The CDR3 DNA reads TGTGCCAGCAGCTTGGCCAGGGGGGACAATGAGCAGTTCTTC.

A single count supports this clone. The CDR3 sequence: CASSKEGGGYEQYF. The CDR3 DNA follows: TGTGCCAGTAGTAAGGAGGGAGGAGGGTACGAGCAGTACTTC. The chain uses TRBV19 and TRBJ2-7; maybe TRBD2 (6 bases). The germline gives CDR1 LNHDA, CDR2 SQIVND (reference sequence). The CDR3 consists of 14 residues. Trimming left V 4 bases short and J 4 bases short, with 14 bases between.

The chain couples TRBV19 to TRBJ2-1; TRBD1 matches 8 bases. Germline loops: CDR1 LNHDA, CDR2 SQIVND (reference sequence). Unmatched junction bases numbered 13, after V lost 5 bases and J lost 7 bases. The CDR3 sequence is 16 residues long. The CDR3 nucleotides are TGTGCCAGTAGTCCCAACGGACAGGGAGCTCGAAATGAGCAGTTCTTC. The encoded protein is CASSPNGQGARNEQFF.

V usage is TRBV6-5 and J usage is TRBJ1-4; weak D call: TRBD1 (5 bases). The germline V and J ends were trimmed by 2 bases and 5 bases, with 9 bases remaining between them. CDR3 length: 14 amino acids. Germline V gene lookup returns CDR1 MNHEY and CDR2 SVGAGI. This CDR3 is CASSYKGPNEKLFF. CDR3 DNA sequence: TGTGCCAGCAGTTACAAGGGACCGAATGAAAAACTGTTTTTT.

This clone has a handful of counts. The chain joins TRBV28 to TRBJ2-4; 7 positions match TRBD1. J lost 6 bases, V lost 10 bases, and 9 bases had no gene match. Germline V gene sequence: CDR1 MDHEN, CDR2 SYDVKM. The CDR3 spans 13 residues. The CDR3 DNA follows: TGTGCCACCTCGGGACAGCCTCTAAACATTCAGTACTTC. This codes for CATSGQPLNIQYF.

J is TRBJ1-2 and V is TRBV27, with 7 bases aligning to TRBD1. From germline, CDR1 is MNHEY and CDR2 SMNVEV (reference sequence). After removal of 6 bases from V and 7 bases from J, the junction contained 5 bases not matched to a gene. The CDR3 is made up of 12 amino acids. CDR3 nucleotides: TGTGCCAGCAGCCACAGGGGAACTGGCTACACCTTC. Its protein product is CASSHRGTGYTF.

V gene TRBV7-9 combines with J gene TRBJ2-6, with D maybe TRBD1 (5 bases). Trimming took 4 bases from V and 0 from J, leaving 10 bases between them. Germline V CDR1 and CDR2: SEHNR, FQNEAQ (reference sequence). The CDR3 is 16 residues long. CDR3 sequence (DNA): TGTGCCAGCAGCTCAACAGGATTCTCTGGGGCCAACGTCCTGACTTTC. Translated, it gives CASSSTGFSGANVLTF.

The CDR3 bases are TGTGCCAGCAGCTTAGGTGGGGGACAGGGGAGCGGCTACACCTTC. This translates into CASSLGGGQGSGYTF. This chain connects TRBV7-9 to TRBJ1-2, with TRBD1 matching over 10 bases. The J segment lost 8 bases and the V segment lost 1 base, leaving 7 bases of the junction unmatched. CDR1 SEHNR and CDR2 FQNEAQ come from the germline V gene (reference sequence). This CDR3 has 15 amino acids.

This chain joins TRBV5-1 and TRBJ2-3; D gene uncertain. Looked up from germline, CDR1 is SGHRS and CDR2 is YFSETQ. The CDR3 length is 15 residues. V lost 0 bases and J 0 bases, leaving 8 bases between the germline ends. Here the CDR3 DNA reads TGCGCCAGCAGCTTGGATGGATCTAGCACAGATACGCAGTATTTT. Protein: CASSLDGSSTDTQYF.

The rearrangement joins TRBV6-1 to TRBJ2-5; 12 bases are shared with TRBD2. Germline assignment: CDR1 MNHNS and CDR2 SASEGT. The ends lost 4 bases at V and 4 bases at J; junction bases unmatched: 4. The CDR3 totals 15 residues. CDR3 sequence reads: CASSGLAGGGETQYF. CDR3 nucleotides: TGTGCCAGCAGTGGGCTAGCGGGAGGGGGAGAGACCCAGTACTTC.

V is TRBV19 and J is TRBJ1-5; D call uncertain. CDR1 LNHDA and CDR2 SQIVND come from the germline V gene (reference sequence). V dropped 2 bases and J dropped 0 bases, with 8 bases sitting between them. The CDR3 is 15 amino acids. The CDR3 DNA is TGTGCCAGTAGTATACTTGGCAGTAGCAATCAGCCCCAGCATTTT. Encoded protein: CASSILGSSNQPQHF.

This clone was seen only a few times. The V call is TRBV7-9, the J call TRBJ2-6; D not resolved. The CDR3 has 15 residues. Trimming stripped 3 bases from V and 2 bases from J, with 8 bases between. Germline CDR1 is SEHNR and CDR2 is FQNEAQ (reference sequence). The CDR3 nucleotides read TGTGCCAGCAGCTTCTATTCAACTGGGGCCAACGTCCTGACTTTC. This translates into CASSFYSTGANVLTF. Variable domain in full (rest from reference TRBV7-9 and TRBJ2-6): DTGVSQNPRHKITKRGQNVTFRCDPISEHNRLYWYRQTLGQGPEFLTYFQNEAQLEKSRLLSDRFSAERPKGSFSTLEIQRTEQGDSAMYLCASSFYSTGANVLTFGAGSRLTVL.

This clone was recorded once. The chain employs TRBV2 and TRBJ1-3; D remains ambiguous. The CDR3 consists of 12 residues. V was trimmed by 6 bases and J by 3 bases, leaving 6 bases between them. Looked up from germline, CDR1 is SNHLY and CDR2 is FYNNEI. The CDR3 DNA sequence: TGTGCCAGCAGGGGTGATGGAAACACCATATATTTT. This sequence encodes CASRGDGNTIYF.

This clone was detected only a few times. This chain joins TRBV19 and TRBJ2-5; 8 nucleotides agree with TRBD2. This CDR3 contains 15 residues. Per the germline V gene, CDR1 is LNHDA and CDR2 is SQIVND (reference sequence). Germline trimming cut 5 bases from V and 5 bases from J; bases unmatched to any gene: 10. The CDR3 region has the DNA TGTGCCAGTAGTGACGGCGGGGGGCCGCGGGAGACCCAGTACTTC. This encodes CASSDGGGPRETQYF.

This clone has only a few counts. This chain links TRBV29-1 with TRBJ1-1, with TRBD1 matching 8 bases. In germline, CDR1 is SQVTM, CDR2 ANQGSEA. CDR3 length: 14 residues. V lost 0 bases and J lost 5; bases outside the gene matches: 5. CDR3 protein: CSVEEDRGKTEAFF. The CDR3 nucleotides are TGCAGCGTTGAAGAAGACAGGGGAAAGACTGAAGCTTTCTTT.

Judged by abundance, this clone is medium-sized. The genes are TRBV19 and TRBJ2-1; 10 nucleotides align to TRBD1. Losses at the gene ends were 7 bases for V and 5 bases for J; bases not matched to a gene: 8. Germline assignment: CDR1 LNHDA and CDR2 SQIVND (reference sequence). This CDR3 contains 15 residues. CDR3 DNA: TGTGCCAGTACCCACGGACAGGGGGAGAACAATGAGCAGTTCTTC. Translation gives CASTHGQGENNEQFF.

The rearrangement links TRBV27 to TRBJ1-2, with a weak D call TRBD1 (6 bases). CDR3 size: 12 residues. Germline V gene sequence: CDR1 MNHEY, CDR2 SMNVEV (reference sequence). Trimming shortened V by 3 bases and J by 11 bases, and 13 bases separated the two germline ends. The CDR3 reads CASSLRGSGYTF. The CDR3 nucleotides read TGTGCCAGCAGTTTGAGGGGGTCCGGGTACACCTTC.

The rearrangement joins TRBV9 to TRBJ2-1; 8 bases agree with TRBD2. The CDR3 covers 15 residues. J was trimmed by 0 bases and V by 4 bases; bases with no gene match: 3. The germline gives CDR1 SGDLS, CDR2 YYNGEE. CDR3: CASSLSGDSYNEQFF. The CDR3 bases are TGTGCCAGCAGCCTTAGCGGGGACTCCTACAATGAGCAGTTCTTC.

J is TRBJ2-7 and V is TRBV5-6; 10 bases match TRBD2. V lost 3 bases and J lost 5; bases outside the gene matches: 17. This CDR3 has 18 residues. Germline lookup yields CDR1 SGHDT and CDR2 YYEEEE. The CDR3 DNA reads as TGTGCCAGCAGCTCCCTCACCTCGCTAGCGGGAGTATCGGACGAGCAGTACTTC. This gives the protein CASSSLTSLAGVSDEQYF. The whole variable domain, filled in from reference TRBV5-6 and TRBJ2-7, reads DAGVTQSPTHLIKTRGQQVTLRCSPKSGHDTVSWYQQALGQGPQFIFQYYEEEERQRGNFPDRFSGHQFPNYSSELNVNALLLGDSALYLCASSSLTSLAGVSDEQYFGPGTRLTVT.

The chain carries TRBV7-8 and TRBJ1-5; D remains unclear. In germline, CDR1 is SGHVS, CDR2 FQNEAQ. Trimming shortened V by 1 base and J by 7 bases, and 8 bases separated the two germline ends. This CDR3 contains 13 residues. CDR3 DNA sequence: TGTGCCAGCAGCTTAGGGTTCGGCCAGCCCCAGCATTTT. Its protein is CASSLGFGQPQHF.

The chain uses TRBV6-6 and TRBJ2-7; 9 bases match TRBD1. CDR1 and CDR2 (germline): MNHNY, SVGAGI (reference sequence). This CDR3 is 15 amino acids long. The trim removed 4 bases at V and 7 bases at J, leaving 11 bases unmatched. CDR3 in DNA: TGTGCCAGCAGTTGGGGACAGGGAGGAAGTGAAGAGCAGTACTTC. This codes for CASSWGQGGSEEQYF.

This clone appeared a few times. J is TRBJ2-7 and V is TRBV6-1; 8 nucleotides align to TRBD2. Trimming took 8 bases from V and 5 from J; bases not matched to a gene: 11. In germline, CDR1 is MNHNS, CDR2 SASEGT. The CDR3 length is 14 residues. The CDR3 sequence: CASSSLAGSDEQYF. In nucleotides, the CDR3 is TGTGCCAGCTCATCCCTAGCGGGTAGCGACGAGCAGTACTTC.

The V and J genes are TRBV19 and TRBJ1-1; D remains ambiguous. The CDR3 extends over 14 amino acids. Looked up from germline, CDR1 is LNHDA and CDR2 is SQIVND (reference sequence). Trimming left V 7 bases short and J 1 base short, with 13 bases between. CDR3 residues: CASTPVGWNTEAFF. CDR3 sequence (DNA): TGTGCCAGTACCCCAGTGGGGTGGAACACTGAAGCTTTCTTT.

V gene TRBV6-4 combines with J gene TRBJ2-1; 11 nucleotides agree with TRBD2. J was trimmed by 7 bases and V by 4 bases; bases with no gene match: 3. The CDR3 sequence is 14 residues long. Germline V lookup: CDR1 MRHNA, CDR2 SNTAGT. The CDR3 region is CASSVLAGVNEQFF. In DNA form, the CDR3 reads TGTGCCAGCAGTGTACTAGCGGGAGTGAATGAGCAGTTCTTC.

This clone was found a few times. The rearrangement uses TRBV30 and TRBJ1-5, with 7 positions matching TRBD1. Germline CDR1 and CDR2: GTSNPN and SVGIG (reference sequence). With V trimmed by 2 bases and J by 2 bases, 3 bases remained unmatched. This CDR3 region has 14 residues. Here the CDR3 reads CAWSRGTGNQPQHF. CDR3 DNA: TGTGCCTGGAGTAGGGGGACAGGCAATCAGCCCCAGCATTTT.

This clone has more than one count but fewer than ten. The chain couples TRBV19 to TRBJ1-6; TRBD1 is a possible D gene (5 bases). From germline, CDR1 is LNHDA and CDR2 SQIVND (reference sequence). The CDR3 contains 15 residues. With 7 bases removed from V and 6 bases from J, the gap between germline ends came to 16 bases. The CDR3 is CASTSGQGGNSPLHF. Here the CDR3 DNA reads TGTGCCAGTACCTCAGGGCAGGGAGGTAATTCACCCCTCCACTTT. Full variable domain (rest looked up from reference TRBV19 and TRBJ1-6): DGGITQSPKYLFRKEGQNVTLSCEQNLNHDAMYWYRQDPGQGLRLIYYSQIVNDFQKGDIAEGYSVSREKKESFPLTVTSAQKNPTAFYLCASTSGQGGNSPLHFGNGTRLTVT.